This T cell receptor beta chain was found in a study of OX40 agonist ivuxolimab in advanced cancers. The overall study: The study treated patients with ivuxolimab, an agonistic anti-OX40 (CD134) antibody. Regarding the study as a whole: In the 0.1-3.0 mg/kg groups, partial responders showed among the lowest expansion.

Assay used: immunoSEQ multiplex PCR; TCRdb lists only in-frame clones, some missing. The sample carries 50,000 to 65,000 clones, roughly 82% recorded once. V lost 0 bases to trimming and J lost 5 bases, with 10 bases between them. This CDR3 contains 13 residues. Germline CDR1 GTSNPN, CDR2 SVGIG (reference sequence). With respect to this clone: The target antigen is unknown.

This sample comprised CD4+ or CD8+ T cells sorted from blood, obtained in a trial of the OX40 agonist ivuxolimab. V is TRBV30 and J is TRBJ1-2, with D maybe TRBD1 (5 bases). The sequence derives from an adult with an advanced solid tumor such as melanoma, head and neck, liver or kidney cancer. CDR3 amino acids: CAWSVSSGYGYTF. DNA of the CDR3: TGTGCCTGGAGTGTATCCTCAGGGTATGGCTACACCTTC.